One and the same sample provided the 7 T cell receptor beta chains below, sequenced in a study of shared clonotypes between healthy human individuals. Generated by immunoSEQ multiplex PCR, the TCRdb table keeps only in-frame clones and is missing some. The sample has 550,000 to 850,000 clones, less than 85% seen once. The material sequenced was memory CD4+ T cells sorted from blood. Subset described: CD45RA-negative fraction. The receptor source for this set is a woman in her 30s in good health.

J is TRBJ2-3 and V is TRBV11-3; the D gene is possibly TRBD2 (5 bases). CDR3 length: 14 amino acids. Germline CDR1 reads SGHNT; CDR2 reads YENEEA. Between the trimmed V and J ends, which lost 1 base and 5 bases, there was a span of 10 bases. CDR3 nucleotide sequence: TGTGCCAGCAGCTTAGCGGGAATGGGAGATACGCAGTATTTT. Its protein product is CASSLAGMGDTQYF. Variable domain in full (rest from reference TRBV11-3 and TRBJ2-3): EAGVVQSPRYKIIEKKQPVAFWCNPISGHNTLYWYLQNLGQGPELLIRYENEEAVDDSQLPKDRFSAERLKGVDSTLKIQPAELGDSAVYLCASSLAGMGDTQYFGPGTRLTVL.

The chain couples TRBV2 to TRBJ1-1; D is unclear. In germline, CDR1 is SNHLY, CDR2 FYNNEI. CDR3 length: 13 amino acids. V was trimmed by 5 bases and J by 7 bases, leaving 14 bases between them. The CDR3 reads CASSWKRGGEAFF. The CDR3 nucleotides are TGTGCCAGCAGTTGGAAGAGAGGAGGTGAAGCTTTCTTT.

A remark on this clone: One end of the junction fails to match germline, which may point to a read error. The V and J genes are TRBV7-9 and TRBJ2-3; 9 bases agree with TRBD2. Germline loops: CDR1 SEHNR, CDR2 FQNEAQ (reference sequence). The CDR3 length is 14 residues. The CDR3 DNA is TGTGCCAGCAGCCTAGCGGGACAACAGGTTTCGCAGTATTTT. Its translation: CASSLAGQQVSQYF.

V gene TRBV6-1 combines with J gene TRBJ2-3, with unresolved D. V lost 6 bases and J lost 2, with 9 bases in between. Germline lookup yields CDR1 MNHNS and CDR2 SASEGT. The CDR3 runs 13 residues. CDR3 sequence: CASRVKSTDTQYF. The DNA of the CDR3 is TGTGCCAGCAGGGTTAAATCCACAGATACGCAGTATTTT.

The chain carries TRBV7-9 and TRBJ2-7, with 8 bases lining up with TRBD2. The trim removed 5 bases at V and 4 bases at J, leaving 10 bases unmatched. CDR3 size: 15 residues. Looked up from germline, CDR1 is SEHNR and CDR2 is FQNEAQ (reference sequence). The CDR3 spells CASSGTRRSGYEQYF. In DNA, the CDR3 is TGTGCCAGCAGCGGGACTAGGAGGTCGGGATACGAGCAGTACTTC.

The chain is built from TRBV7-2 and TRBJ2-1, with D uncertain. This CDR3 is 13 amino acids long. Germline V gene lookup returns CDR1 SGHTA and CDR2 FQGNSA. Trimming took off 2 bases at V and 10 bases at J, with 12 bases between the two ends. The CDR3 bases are TGTGCCAGCAGCTTACTACTTCTGGGGGAGCAGTTCTTC. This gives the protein CASSLLLLGEQFF.

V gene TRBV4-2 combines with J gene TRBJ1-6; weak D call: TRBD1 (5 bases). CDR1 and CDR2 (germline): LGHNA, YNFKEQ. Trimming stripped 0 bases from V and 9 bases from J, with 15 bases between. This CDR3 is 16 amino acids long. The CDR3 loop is CASSQEGTAGGSPLHF. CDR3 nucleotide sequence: TGTGCCAGCAGCCAAGAAGGGACGGCGGGGGGTTCACCCCTCCACTTT.